The clone carrying this T cell receptor beta chain was observed many times. This record belongs to a study of read filtering for tumor transcriptome and immune sequencing. Germline V gives CDR1 SGHDT, CDR2 YYEEEE. V lost 1 base and J lost 2, with 6 bases in between. The CDR3 is 13 residues long. The library was built from about 400 ng RNA with molecular barcoded adaptors for alpha/delta and beta/gamma chains. TCRdb re-called the reads with MiXCR, one entry per CDR3 protein. The sample holds nearly 60,000 distinct CDR3 sequences, 9% to 15% seen once. The sequence was collected from a donor at least 40 years old with multiple myeloma. Sequenced input: a population of CD138-negative cells sorted from bone marrow. The chain carries TRBV5-6 and TRBJ1-2; TRBD1 might be the D (5 bases). The CDR3 reads CASSLPGNYGYTF. The CDR3 DNA reads as TGTGCCAGCAGCTTGCCAGGGAACTATGGCTACACCTTC.